This entry concerns a single T cell receptor beta chain. Time point indicated: blood 2 weeks post-SBRT. Stated treatment: 15 Gy SBRT to primary tumor, nephrectomy 4 weeks later. Serial blood draws occurred at baseline and 2 and 4 weeks post-SBRT. The V end was cut by 0 bases, the J end by 3 bases, with 6 bases between. The CDR3 sequence is 13 residues long. The germline gives CDR1 LNHNV, CDR2 YYDKDF (reference sequence). The repertoire was sequenced with immunoSEQ multiplex PCR; TCRdb's copy has only in-frame clones and lacks some. The data show some 80,000 clones, approximately 86% seen once. The data stem from a study of radiation and T cells in renal cell carcinoma.

Source: blood, taken from a patient whose treatment included radiotherapy and nephrectomy. The sequence was collected from a woman aged 45-65 years with renal cell carcinoma. This chain connects TRBV15 to TRBJ2-7; D gene uncertain. CDR3 sequence reads: CATSRDPNYEQYF. Here the CDR3 DNA reads TGTGCCACCAGCAGAGATCCCAACTACGAGCAGTACTTC.